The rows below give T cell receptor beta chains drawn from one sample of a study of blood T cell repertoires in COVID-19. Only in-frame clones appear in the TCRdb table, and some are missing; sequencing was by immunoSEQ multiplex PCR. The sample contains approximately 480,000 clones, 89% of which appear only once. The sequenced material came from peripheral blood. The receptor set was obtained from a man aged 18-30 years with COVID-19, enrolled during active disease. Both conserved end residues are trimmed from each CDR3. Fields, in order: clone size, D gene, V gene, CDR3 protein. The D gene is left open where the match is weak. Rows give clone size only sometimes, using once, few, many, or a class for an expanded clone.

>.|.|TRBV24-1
ATSGGGQETQY
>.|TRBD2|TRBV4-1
ASSQELRLAGGPYEQY
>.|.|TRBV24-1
ATSDMMRDKNIQY
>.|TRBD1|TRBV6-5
ASRKPGQGGGYT
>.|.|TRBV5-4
ASSPVPGNQPQH
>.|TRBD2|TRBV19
ASSIGPTSGNTGELF
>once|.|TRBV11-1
ASSFSGSTEAF
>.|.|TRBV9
ASSVSGGETQY
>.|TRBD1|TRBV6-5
ASRWDRGGNTEAF
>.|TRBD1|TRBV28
ASSLMFVTGVSYEQY
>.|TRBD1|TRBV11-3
ASSFRGRWDTQY
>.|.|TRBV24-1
ATSEPDSRVEF
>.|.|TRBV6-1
ASSEILISNQPQH